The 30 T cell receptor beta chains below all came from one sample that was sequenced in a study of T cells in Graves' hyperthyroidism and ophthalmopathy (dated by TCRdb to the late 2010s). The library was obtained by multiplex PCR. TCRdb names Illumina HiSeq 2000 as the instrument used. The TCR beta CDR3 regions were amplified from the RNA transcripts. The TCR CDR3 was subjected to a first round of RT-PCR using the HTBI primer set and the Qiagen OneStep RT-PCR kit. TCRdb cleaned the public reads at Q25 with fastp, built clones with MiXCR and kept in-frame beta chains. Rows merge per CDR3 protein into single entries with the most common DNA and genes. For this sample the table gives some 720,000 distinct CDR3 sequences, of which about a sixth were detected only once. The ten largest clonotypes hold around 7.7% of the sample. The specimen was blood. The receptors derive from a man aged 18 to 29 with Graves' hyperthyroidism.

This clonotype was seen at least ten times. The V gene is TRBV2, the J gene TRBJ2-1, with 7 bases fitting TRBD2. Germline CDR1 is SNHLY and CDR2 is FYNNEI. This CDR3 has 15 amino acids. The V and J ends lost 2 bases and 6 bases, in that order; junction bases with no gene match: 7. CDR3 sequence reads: CASSERTRDLNEQFF. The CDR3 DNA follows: TGTGCCAGCAGTGAAAGGACTAGGGACCTCAATGAGCAGTTCTTC.

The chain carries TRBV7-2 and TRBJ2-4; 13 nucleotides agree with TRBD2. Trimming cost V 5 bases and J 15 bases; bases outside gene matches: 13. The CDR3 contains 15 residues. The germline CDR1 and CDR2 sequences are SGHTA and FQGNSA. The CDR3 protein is CASSPLAGTSGILYF. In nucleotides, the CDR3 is TGTGCCAGCAGCCCGTTGGCCGGGACTAGCGGGATTTTGTACTTC.

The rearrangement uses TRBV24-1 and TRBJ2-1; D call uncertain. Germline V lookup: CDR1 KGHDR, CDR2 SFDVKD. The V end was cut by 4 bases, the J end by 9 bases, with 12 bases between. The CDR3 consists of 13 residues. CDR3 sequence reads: CATSDHYTGEQFF. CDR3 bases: TGTGCCACCAGTGACCATTACACCGGTGAGCAGTTCTTC.

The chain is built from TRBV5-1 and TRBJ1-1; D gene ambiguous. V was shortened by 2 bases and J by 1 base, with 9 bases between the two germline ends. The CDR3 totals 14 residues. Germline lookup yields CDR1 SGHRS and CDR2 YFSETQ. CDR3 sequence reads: CASSFRSGNTEAFF. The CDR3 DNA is TGCGCCAGCAGCTTCCGATCAGGGAACACTGAAGCTTTCTTT.

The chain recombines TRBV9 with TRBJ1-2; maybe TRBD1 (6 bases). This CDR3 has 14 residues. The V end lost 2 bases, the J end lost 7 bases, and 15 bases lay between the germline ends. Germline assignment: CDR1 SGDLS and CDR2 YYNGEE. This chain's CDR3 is CASSVGTPSGGYTF. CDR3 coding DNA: TGTGCCAGCAGCGTCGGGACACCTTCGGGTGGCTACACCTTC. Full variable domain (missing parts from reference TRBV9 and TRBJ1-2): DSGVTQTPKHLITATGQRVTLRCSPRSGDLSVYWYQQSLDQGLQFLIQYYNGEERAKGNILERFSAQQFPDLHSELNLSSLELGDSALYFCASSVGTPSGGYTFGSGTRLTVV.

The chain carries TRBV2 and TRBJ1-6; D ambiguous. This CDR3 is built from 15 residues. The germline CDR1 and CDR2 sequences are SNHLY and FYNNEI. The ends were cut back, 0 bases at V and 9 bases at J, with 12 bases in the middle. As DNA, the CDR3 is TGTGCCAGCAGTGAAGCTACGGGGAGGCGTTCACCCCTCCACTTT. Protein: CASSEATGRRSPLHF.

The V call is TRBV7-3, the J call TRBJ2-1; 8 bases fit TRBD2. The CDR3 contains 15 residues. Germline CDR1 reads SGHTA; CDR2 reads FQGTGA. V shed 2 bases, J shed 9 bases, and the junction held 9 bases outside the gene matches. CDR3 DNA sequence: TGTGCCAGCAGCTTATTTGCGGGGGGAGGGGGTGAGCAGTTCTTC. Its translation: CASSLFAGGGGEQFF.

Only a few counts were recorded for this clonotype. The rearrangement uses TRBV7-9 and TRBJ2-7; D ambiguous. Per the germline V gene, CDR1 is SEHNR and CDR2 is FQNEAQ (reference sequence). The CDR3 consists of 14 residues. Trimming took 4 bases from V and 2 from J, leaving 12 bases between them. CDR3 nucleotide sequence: TGTGCCAGCAGCTCATCTTACCTTACCTACGAGCAGTACTTC. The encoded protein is CASSSSYLTYEQYF.

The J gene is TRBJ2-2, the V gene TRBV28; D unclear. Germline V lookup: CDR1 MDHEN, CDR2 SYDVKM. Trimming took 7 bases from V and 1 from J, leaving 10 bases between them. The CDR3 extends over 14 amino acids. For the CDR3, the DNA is TGTGCCAGCATAGTGGGCGGGAACACCGGGGAGCTGTTTTTT. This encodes CASIVGGNTGELFF.

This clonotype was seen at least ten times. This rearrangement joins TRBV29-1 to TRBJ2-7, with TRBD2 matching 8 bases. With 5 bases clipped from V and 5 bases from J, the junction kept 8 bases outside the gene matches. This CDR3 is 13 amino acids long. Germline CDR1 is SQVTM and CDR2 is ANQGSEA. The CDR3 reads CSVSGRAKDEQYF. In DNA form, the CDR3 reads TGCAGCGTTTCCGGGAGGGCGAAGGACGAGCAGTACTTC.

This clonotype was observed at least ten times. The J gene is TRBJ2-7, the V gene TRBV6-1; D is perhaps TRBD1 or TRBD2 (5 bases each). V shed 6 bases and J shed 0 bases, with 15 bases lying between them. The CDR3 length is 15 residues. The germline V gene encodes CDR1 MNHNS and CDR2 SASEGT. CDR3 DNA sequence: TGTGCCAGCAGGGAACAAGGGACGCCCTCCTACGAGCAGTACTTC. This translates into CASREQGTPSYEQYF.

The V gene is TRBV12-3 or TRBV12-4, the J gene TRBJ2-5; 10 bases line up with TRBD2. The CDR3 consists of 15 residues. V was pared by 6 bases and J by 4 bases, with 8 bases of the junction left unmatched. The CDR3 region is CASSLTSGKRETQYF. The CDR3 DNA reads TGTGCCAGCAGCCTTACTAGCGGGAAGAGAGAGACCCAGTACTTC.

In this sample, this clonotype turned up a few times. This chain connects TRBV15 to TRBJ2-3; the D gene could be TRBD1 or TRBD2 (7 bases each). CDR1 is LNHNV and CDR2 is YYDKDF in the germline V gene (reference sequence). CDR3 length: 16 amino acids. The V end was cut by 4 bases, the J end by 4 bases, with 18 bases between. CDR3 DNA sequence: TGTGCCACCAGCAAAGGGGCCTCAGGGGGGGCAGATACGCAGTATTTT. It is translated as CATSKGASGGADTQYF.

For the CDR3, the DNA is TGTGCTAGTGGTTCAGTGGGGGGTACGGGGCGGGCTTTCTTT. Protein: CASGSVGGTGRAFF. The chain has TRBV12-5 and TRBJ1-1; D is possibly TRBD1 (5 bases). CDR1 is LGHNT and CDR2 is FRNRAP in the germline V gene. CDR3 size: 14 residues. V gave up 4 bases and J gave up 11 bases, with 20 bases separating them.

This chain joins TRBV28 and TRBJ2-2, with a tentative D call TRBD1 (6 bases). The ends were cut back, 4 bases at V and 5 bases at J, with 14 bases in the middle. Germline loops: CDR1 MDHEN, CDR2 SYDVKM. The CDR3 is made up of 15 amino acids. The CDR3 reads CASSSGHVTTGELFF. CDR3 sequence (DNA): TGTGCCAGCAGTTCGGGACATGTCACTACCGGGGAGCTGTTTTTT.

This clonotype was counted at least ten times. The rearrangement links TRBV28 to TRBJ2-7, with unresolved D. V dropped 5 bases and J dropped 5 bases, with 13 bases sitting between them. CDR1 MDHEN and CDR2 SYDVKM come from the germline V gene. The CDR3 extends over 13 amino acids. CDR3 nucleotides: TGTGCCAGCAGTCTCGATCGGGCGGACGAGCAGTACTTC. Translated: CASSLDRADEQYF.

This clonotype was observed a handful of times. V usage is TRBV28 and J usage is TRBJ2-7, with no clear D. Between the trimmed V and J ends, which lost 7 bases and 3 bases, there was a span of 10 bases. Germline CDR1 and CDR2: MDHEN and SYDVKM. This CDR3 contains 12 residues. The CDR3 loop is CASTKNNYEQYF. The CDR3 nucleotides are TGTGCCAGCACCAAAAATAACTACGAGCAGTACTTC.

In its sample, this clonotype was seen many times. The CDR3 sequence: CSATTGGSQPQHF. For the CDR3, the DNA is TGCAGTGCTACTACAGGGGGCAGTCAGCCCCAGCATTTT. V gene TRBV20-1 combines with J gene TRBJ1-5; 9 bases map to TRBD1. Trimming cost V 4 bases and J 6 bases; bases outside gene matches: 4. This CDR3 is 13 amino acids long. Germline V lookup: CDR1 DFQATT, CDR2 SNEGSKA (reference sequence).

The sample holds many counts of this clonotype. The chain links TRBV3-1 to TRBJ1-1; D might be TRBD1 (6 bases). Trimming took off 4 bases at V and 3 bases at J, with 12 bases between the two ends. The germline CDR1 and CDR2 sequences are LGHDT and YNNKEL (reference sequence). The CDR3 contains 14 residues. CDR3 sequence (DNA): TGTGCCAGCAGCCCGTGGGGGCAGCACACTGAAGCTTTCTTT. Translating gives CASSPWGQHTEAFF.

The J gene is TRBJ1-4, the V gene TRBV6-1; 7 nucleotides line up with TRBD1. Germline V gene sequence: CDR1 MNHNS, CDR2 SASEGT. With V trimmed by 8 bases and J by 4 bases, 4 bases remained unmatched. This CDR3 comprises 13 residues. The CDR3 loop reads CASGGQDNEKLFF. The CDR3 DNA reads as TGTGCCAGCGGTGGACAGGATAATGAAAAACTGTTTTTT.

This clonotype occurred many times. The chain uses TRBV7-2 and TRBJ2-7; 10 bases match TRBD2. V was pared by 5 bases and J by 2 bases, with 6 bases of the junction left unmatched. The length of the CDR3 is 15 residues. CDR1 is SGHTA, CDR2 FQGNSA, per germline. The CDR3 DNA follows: TGTGCCAGCAGCGCAACTAGCGGGGAGACCTACGAGCAGTACTTC. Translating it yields CASSATSGETYEQYF.

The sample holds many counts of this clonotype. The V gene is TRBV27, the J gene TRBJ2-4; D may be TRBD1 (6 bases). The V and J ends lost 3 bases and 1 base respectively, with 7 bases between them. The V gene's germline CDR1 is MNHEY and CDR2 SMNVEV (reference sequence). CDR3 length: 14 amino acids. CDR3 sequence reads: CASSFQGAKNIQYF. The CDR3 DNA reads TGTGCCAGCAGTTTTCAGGGGGCCAAAAACATTCAGTACTTC.

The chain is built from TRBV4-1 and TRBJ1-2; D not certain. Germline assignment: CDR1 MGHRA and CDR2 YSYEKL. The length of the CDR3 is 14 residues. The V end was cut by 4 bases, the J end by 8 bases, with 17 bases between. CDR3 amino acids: CASSLREPDRGYTF. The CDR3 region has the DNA TGCGCCAGCAGCCTACGTGAACCAGATCGGGGCTACACCTTC.

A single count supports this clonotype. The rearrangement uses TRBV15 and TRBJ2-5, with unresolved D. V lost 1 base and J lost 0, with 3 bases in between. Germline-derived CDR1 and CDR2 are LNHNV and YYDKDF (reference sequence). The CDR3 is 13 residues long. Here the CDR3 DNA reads TGTGCCACCAGCAGAGCTTACCAAGAGACCCAGTACTTC. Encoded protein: CATSRAYQETQYF.

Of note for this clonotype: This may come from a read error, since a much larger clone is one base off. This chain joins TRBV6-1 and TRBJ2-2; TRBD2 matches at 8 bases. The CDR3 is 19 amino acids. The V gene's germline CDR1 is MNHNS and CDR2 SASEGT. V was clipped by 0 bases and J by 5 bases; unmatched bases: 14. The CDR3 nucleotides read TGTGCCAGCAGTGAAGCCTACAGGACTAGCAGCCAGAGGACCGGGGAGCTGTTTTTT. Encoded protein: CASSEAYRTSSQRTGELFF.

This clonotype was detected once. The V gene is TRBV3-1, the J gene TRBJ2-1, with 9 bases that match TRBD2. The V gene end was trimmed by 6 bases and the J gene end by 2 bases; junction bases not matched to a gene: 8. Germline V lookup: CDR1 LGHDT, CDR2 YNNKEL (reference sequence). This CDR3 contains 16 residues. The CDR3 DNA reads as TGTGCCAGCAGTGATAGCGGGAGAGCACCCTACAATGAGCAGTTCTTC. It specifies CASSDSGRAPYNEQFF.

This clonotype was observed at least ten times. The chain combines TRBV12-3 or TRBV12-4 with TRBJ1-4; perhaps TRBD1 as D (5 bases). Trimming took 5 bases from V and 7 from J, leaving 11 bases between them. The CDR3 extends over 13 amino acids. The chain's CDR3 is CASSLGGGEKLFF. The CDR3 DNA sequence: TGTGCCAGCAGTCTTGGGGGGGGTGAAAAACTGTTTTTT.

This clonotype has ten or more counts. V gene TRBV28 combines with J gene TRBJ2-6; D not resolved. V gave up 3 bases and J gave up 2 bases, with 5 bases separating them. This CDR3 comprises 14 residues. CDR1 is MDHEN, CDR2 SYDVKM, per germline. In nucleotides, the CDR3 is TGTGCCAGCAGTTTTTCGGCTGGGGCCAACGTCCTGACTTTC. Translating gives CASSFSAGANVLTF. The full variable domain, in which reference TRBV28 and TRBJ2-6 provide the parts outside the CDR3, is DVKVTQSSRYLVKRTGEKVFLECVQDMDHENMFWYRQDPGLGLRLIYFSYDVKMKEKGDIPEGYSVSREKKERFSLILESASTNQTSMYLCASSFSAGANVLTFGAGSRLTVL.

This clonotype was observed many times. The CDR3 bases are TGTGCCACGGGACAGGGGGGTGCTGAAGCTTTCTTT. Translated, it gives CATGQGGAEAFF. The J gene is TRBJ1-1, the V gene TRBV2, with 11 bases matching TRBD1. This CDR3 comprises 12 residues. V lost 10 bases and J lost 6; bases outside the gene matches: 4. Germline lookup yields CDR1 SNHLY and CDR2 FYNNEI.

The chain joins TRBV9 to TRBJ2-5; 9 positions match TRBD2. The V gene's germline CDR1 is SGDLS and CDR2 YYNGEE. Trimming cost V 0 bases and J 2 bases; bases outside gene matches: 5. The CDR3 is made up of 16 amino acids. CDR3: CASSVATLAGQETQYF. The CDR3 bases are TGTGCCAGCAGCGTAGCTACTCTAGCGGGACAAGAGACCCAGTACTTC. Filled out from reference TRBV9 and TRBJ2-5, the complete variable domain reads DSGVTQTPKHLITATGQRVTLRCSPRSGDLSVYWYQQSLDQGLQFLIQYYNGEERAKGNILERFSAQQFPDLHSELNLSSLELGDSALYFCASSVATLAGQETQYFGPGTRLLVL.